The clone carrying this T cell receptor beta chain was observed a few times. Its antigen is not identified. Stated treatment: about 20 received Ad26.COV2.S at low or high dose, single or two shots; several received placebo; per-sample allocation not given. Samples analyzed were those drawn on day 63 after the first vaccine or placebo injection. An adult donor aged 18-55 years was enrolled in Boston. The source of the sample is a study of Ad26.COV2.S vaccination and SARS-CoV-2 variants. The overall study: Once or twice, 56 days apart, Ad26.COV2.S was delivered intramuscularly. Findings and caveats of the study: Analyses of TCR breadth and depth may have underestimated total T cell responses.

Trimming took off 5 bases at V and 3 bases at J, with 13 bases between the two ends. Germline assignment: CDR1 MRHNA and CDR2 SNTAGT. This CDR3 has 14 residues. The table came from immunoSEQ multiplex PCR; TCRdb's copy has only in-frame clones and leaves some out. Here the sample spans under 400,000 clones, roughly 84% being singletons. The sequence was obtained from a person aged 18-60 years who received the Ad26.COV2.S COVID-19 vaccine or a placebo. This sample comprised peripheral blood, obtained in a trial of Ad26.COV2.S vaccine versus placebo. The chain has TRBV6-4 and TRBJ1-1, with a tentative D call TRBD1 (6 bases). The CDR3 here is CASSLEAGDTEAFF. The DNA of the CDR3 is TGTGCCAGCAGTCTCGAAGCAGGGGACACTGAAGCTTTCTTT.